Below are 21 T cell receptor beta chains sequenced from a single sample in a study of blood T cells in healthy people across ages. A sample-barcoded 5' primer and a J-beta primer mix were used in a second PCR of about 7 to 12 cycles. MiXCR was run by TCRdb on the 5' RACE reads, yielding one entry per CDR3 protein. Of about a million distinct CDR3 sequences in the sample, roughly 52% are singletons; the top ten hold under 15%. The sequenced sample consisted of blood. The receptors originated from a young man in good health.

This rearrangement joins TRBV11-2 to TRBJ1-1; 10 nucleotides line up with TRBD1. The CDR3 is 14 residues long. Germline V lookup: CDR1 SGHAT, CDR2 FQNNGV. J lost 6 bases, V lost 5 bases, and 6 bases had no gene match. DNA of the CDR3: TGTGCCAGCAGCGTGACAGGGGGCTTGGCTGAAGCTTTCTTT. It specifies CASSVTGGLAEAFF.

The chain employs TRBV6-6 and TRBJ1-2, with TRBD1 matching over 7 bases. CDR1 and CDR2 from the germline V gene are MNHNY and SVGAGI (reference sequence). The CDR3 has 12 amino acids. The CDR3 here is CGISGTDYGYTF. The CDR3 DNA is TGTGGGATCTCCGGGACAGACTATGGCTACACCTTC.

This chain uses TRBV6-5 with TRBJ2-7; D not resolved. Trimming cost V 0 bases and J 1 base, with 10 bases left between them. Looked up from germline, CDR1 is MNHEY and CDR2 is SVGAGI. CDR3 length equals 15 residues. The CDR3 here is CASSYSYGRSYEQYF. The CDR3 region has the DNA TGTGCCAGCAGTTACTCTTATGGACGGTCCTACGAGCAGTACTTC.

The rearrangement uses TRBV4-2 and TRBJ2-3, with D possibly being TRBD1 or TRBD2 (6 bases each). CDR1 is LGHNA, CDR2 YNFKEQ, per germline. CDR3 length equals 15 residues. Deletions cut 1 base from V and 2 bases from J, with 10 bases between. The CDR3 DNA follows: TGTGCCAGCAGCCAAGGGCGGGACAACACAGATACGCAGTATTTT. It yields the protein CASSQGRDNTDTQYF.

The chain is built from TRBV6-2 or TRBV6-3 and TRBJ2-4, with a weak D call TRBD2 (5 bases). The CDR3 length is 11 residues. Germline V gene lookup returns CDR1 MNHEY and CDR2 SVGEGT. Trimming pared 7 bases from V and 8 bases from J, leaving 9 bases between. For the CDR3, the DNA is TGTGCCAGCACCAACGGGGACATTCAGTACTTC. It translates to CASTNGDIQYF.

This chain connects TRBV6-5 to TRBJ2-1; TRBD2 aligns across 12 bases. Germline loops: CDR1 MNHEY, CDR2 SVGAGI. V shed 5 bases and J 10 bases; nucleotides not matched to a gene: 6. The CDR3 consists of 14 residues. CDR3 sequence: CASSTGGLAGEQFF. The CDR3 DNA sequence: TGTGCCAGCAGTACAGGGGGACTAGCGGGCGAGCAGTTCTTC.

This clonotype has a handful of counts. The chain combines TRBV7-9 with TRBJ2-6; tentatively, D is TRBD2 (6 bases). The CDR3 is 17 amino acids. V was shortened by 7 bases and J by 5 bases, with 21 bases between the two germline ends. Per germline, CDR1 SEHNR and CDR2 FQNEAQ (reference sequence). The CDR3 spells CASTDEGLLLWANVLTF. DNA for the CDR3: TGTGCCAGCACCGACGAGGGACTTCTTCTCTGGGCCAACGTCCTGACTTTC.

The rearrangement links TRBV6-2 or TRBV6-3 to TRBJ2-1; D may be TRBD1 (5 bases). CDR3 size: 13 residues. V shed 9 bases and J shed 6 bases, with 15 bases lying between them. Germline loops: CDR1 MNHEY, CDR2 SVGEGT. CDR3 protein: CASAGQWFNEQFF. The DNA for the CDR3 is TGTGCCAGTGCAGGGCAATGGTTCAATGAGCAGTTCTTC.

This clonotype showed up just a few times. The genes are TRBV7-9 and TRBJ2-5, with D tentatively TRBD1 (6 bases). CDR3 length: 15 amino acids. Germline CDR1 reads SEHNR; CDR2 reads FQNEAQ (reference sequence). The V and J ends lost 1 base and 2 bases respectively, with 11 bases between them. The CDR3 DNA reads TGTGCCAGCAGCTTAGTTCAGGGGATACAAGAGACCCAGTACTTC. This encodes CASSLVQGIQETQYF.

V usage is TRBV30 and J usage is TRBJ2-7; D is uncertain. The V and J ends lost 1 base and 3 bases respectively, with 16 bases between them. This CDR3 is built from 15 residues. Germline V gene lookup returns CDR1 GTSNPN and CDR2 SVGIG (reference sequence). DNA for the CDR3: TGTGCCTGGAGTGCACTGGGCAGTAAATTCTACGAGCAGTACTTC. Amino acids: CAWSALGSKFYEQYF.

CDR3 in DNA: TGTGCCATCAGCGGTCGGATCGAAGCCTACGAGCAGTACTTC. This sequence encodes CAISGRIEAYEQYF. This chain links TRBV10-3 with TRBJ2-7; D unclear. The CDR3 loop spans 14 amino acids. The germline V gene has CDR1 ENHRY and CDR2 SYGVKD. The V gene lost 6 bases and the J gene lost 2 bases, with 14 bases spanning the gap.

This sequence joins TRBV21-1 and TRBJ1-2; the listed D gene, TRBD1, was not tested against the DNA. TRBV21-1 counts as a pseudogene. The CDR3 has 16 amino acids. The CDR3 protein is CASSKDPGWFFYGYTF. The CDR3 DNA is TGTGCCAGCAGCAAAGACCCTGGGTGGTTTTTCTATGGCTACACCTTC.

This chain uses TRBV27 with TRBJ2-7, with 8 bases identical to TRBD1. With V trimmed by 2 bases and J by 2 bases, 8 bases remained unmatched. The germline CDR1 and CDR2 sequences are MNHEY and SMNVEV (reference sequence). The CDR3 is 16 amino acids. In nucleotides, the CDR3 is TGTGCCAGCAGTTTACTATCGCAGGGGGCGACCTACGAGCAGTACTTC. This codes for CASSLLSQGATYEQYF.

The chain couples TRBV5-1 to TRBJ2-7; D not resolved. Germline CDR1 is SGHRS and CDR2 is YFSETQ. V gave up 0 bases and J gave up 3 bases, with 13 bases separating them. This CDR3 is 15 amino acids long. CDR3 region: CASSLDWQQNYEQYF. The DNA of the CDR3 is TGCGCCAGCAGCTTGGATTGGCAACAAAACTACGAGCAGTACTTC.

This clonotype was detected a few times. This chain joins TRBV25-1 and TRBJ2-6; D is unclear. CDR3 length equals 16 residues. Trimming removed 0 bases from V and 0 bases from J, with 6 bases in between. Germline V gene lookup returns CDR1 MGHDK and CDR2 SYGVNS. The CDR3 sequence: CASSEYLVSGANVLTF. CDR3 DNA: TGTGCCAGCAGTGAATATCTGGTCTCTGGGGCCAACGTCCTGACTTTC.

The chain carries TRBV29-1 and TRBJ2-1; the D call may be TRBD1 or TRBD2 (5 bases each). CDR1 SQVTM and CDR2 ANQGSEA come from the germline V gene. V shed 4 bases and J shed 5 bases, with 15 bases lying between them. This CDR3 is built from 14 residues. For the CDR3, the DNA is TGCAGCGTTGCGGTGGGGCGAGGGGACAATGAGCAGTTCTTC. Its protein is CSVAVGRGDNEQFF.

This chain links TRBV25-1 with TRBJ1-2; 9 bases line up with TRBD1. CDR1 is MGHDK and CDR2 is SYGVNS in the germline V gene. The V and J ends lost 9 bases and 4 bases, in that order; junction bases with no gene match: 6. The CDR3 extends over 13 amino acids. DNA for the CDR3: TGTGCCAGTTTACAGGGGGCGAGCTATGGCTACACCTTC. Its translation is CASLQGASYGYTF.

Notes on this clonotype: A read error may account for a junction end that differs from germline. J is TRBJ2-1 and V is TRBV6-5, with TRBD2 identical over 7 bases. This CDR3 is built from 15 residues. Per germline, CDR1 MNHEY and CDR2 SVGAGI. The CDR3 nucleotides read TGTGCCCGCAGTCCCTCCCCGGGGAGGGGCTATGAGCAGTTCTTC. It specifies CARSPSPGRGYEQFF.

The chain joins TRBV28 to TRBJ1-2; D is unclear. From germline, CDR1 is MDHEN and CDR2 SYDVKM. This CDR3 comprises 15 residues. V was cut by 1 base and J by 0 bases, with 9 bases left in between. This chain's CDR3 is CASSLSGSSNYGYTF. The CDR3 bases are TGTGCCAGCAGTTTATCCGGCTCCTCTAACTATGGCTACACCTTC.

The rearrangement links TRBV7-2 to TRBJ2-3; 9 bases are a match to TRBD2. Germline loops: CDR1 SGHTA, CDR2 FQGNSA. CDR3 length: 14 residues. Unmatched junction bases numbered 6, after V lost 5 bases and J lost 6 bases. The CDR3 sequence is CASSQPLAGDTQYF. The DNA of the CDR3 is TGTGCCAGCAGCCAACCCCTAGCGGGGGATACGCAGTATTTT.

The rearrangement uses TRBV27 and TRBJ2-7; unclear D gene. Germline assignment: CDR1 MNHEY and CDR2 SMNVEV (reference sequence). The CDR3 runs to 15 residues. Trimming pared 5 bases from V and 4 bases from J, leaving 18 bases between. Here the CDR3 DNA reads TGTGCCAGCAGTCCCCCGGACCGGCCTAGATACGAGCAGTACTTC. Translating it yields CASSPPDRPRYEQYF.